A single sample is the source of the 5 T cell receptor beta chains below, sequenced in a study of cytomegalovirus exposure and HLA in healthy donors. Sequencing was performed with immunoSEQ multiplex PCR; in TCRdb, only in-frame clones are kept and a portion is missing. The sample includes about 160,000 clones, approximately 96% of them seen just once. The sample was PBMCs. The receptors stem from a woman aged 18-30 years in good health and CMV-seronegative.

The chain uses TRBV30 and TRBJ2-1, with D possibly TRBD1 on 5 matching bases. V dropped 0 bases and J dropped 0 bases, with 15 bases sitting between them. The CDR3 is 17 amino acids. In germline, CDR1 is GTSNPN, CDR2 SVGIG (reference sequence). CDR3 in amino acids: CAWSVPPRVSSYNEQFF. The CDR3 bases are TGTGCCTGGAGTGTACCTCCCAGGGTTAGCTCCTACAATGAGCAGTTCTTC.

CDR3 sequence reads: CASSPYSGETQYF. CDR3 DNA: TGTGCCAGCAGCCCATACTCGGGGGAGACCCAGTACTTC. V and J are TRBV11-3 and TRBJ2-5, with a possible D match to TRBD2 (5 bases). The CDR3 is 13 residues long. Trimming pared 5 bases from V and 5 bases from J, leaving 12 bases between. CDR1 and CDR2 from the germline V gene are SGHNT and YENEEA.

The chain recombines TRBV19 with TRBJ1-3; 7 bases agree with TRBD1. The germline CDR1 and CDR2 sequences are LNHDA and SQIVND (reference sequence). Trimming removed 9 bases from V and 0 bases from J; junction bases left unmatched: 5. The CDR3 is 14 residues long. CDR3 in amino acids: CASRQGISGNTIYF. The CDR3 DNA sequence: TGTGCCAGCCGACAGGGAATCTCTGGAAACACCATATATTTT.

This clone was recorded once. V and J are TRBV7-3 and TRBJ2-7, with 7 positions matching TRBD1. Per the germline V gene, CDR1 is SGHTA and CDR2 is FQGTGA. This CDR3 has 13 amino acids. V shed 5 bases and J 3 bases; nucleotides not matched to a gene: 4. In nucleotides, the CDR3 is TGTGCCAGCAGCGCGACAGGGCTCTACGAGCAGTACTTC. It encodes CASSATGLYEQYF.

The chain has TRBV21-1 and TRBJ2-7; the tabulated D call, TRBD1, remains unverified against the DNA. TRBV21-1 is tagged as a pseudogene. The CDR3 length is 16 residues. The CDR3 protein is CASSKGDRVSSYEQYF. The CDR3 DNA sequence: TGTGCCAGCAGCAAAGGCGACAGGGTGAGCTCCTACGAGCAGTACTTC.